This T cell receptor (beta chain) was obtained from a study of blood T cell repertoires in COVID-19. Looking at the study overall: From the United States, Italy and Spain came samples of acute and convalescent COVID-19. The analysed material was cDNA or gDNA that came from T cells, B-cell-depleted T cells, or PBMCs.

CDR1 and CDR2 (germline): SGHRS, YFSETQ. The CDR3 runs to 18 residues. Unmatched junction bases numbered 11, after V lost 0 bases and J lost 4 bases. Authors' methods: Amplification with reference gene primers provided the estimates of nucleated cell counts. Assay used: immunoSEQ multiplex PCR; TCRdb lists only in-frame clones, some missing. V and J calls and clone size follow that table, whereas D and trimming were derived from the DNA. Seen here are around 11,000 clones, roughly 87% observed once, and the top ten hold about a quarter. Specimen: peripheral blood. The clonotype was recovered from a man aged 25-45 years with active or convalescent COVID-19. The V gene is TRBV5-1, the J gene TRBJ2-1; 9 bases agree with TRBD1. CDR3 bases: TGCGCCAGCAGCTTGGCAACCGGGACAGGGCCGAAGTACAATGAGCAGTTCTTC. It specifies CASSLATGTGPKYNEQFF.